The rows below give T cell receptor beta chains drawn from one sample of a study of control samples from healthy donors and cancer patients. Produced via immunoSEQ multiplex PCR; TCRdb's table is partial and in-frame only. The table records approximately 100,000 clones, roughly four fifths of them present only once. Material for sequencing was blood. All receptors come from a man aged 55 to 69 in good health. The CDR3 runs from the conserved cysteine through the conserved F or W. The order of the fields is V gene, clone size, J gene, D gene, CDR3 DNA, CDR3 protein. D genes are given only for firm matches. Where a row states a size, it is once, few, many or the class of an expanded clone; other rows omit it.

>TRBV7-9|few|TRBJ1-1|TRBD1
TGTGCCAGCAGCCAGGACAGGGGGAACACTGAAGCTTTCTTT
CASSQDRGNTEAFF
>TRBV10-1|.|TRBJ2-3|TRBD1
TGCGCCAGCAGTGACACCCCGGGACAGGGGGCAGATACGCAGTATTTT
CASSDTPGQGADTQYF
>TRBV19|.|TRBJ2-1|.
TGTGCCAGTAAGGCAGGCTCCTACAATGAGCAGTTCTTC
CASKAGSYNEQFF
>TRBV3-1/TRBV3-2|.|TRBJ1-1|.
TGTGCCAGCAGCCAGAACACTGAAGCTTTCTTT
CASSQNTEAFF
>TRBV2|once|TRBJ2-1|.
TGTGCCAGCACCCCCGACCCTGCCCTTCGCTCCTACAATGAGCAGTTCTTC
CASTPDPALRSYNEQFF
>TRBV7-8|.|TRBJ2-2|.
TGTGCCAGCAGCTTAGAAGGGATCGGGGAGCTGTTTTTT
CASSLEGIGELFF
>TRBV30|.|TRBJ2-2|.
TGTGCCTGGAGTGTACTCTCTAACACCGGGGAGCTGTTTTTT
CAWSVLSNTGELFF
>TRBV9|.|TRBJ1-2|.
TGTGCCAGCAGCGTATCCAGCTACTATGGCTACACCTTC
CASSVSSYYGYTF
>TRBV28|.|TRBJ2-5|.
TGTGCCAGCAGCGAGGGGCCAGGCCAAGAGACCCAGTACTTC
CASSEGPGQETQYF
>TRBV6-4|.|TRBJ1-6|.
TGTGCCAGCAGTGTCGAGGCAGGGGTCTTCTCACCCCTCCACTTT
CASSVEAGVFSPLHF
>TRBV11-3|.|TRBJ2-2|TRBD2
TGTGCCAGCAGCCCCTCCGGGGGGGCGAACACCGGGGAGCTGTTTTTT
CASSPSGGANTGELFF
>TRBV5-1|.|TRBJ2-4|TRBD2
TGCGCCAGCAGCGCGGGACTAGGGAGTAGTGACATTCAGTACTTC
CASSAGLGSSDIQYF
>TRBV9|.|TRBJ2-1|.
TGTGCCAGCAGCGTAGAGTCTAGACACAATGAGCAGTTCTTC
CASSVESRHNEQFF
>TRBV7-8|.|TRBJ2-7|TRBD2
TGTGCCAGCAGCCCCATTTCGAGCGGGAGCCACGAGCAGTACTTC
CASSPISSGSHEQYF